A selection of T cell receptor beta chains follows, all from one sample in a study of T cell responses to AZD1222 COVID-19 vaccine. Method: immunoSEQ multiplex PCR; TCRdb's copy keeps in-frame clones and lacks some. This table holds approximately 74,000 clones, approximately 87% found once. The sample was peripheral blood, taken 28 days after the second AZD1222 dose. These receptors all stem from an adult who received the AZD1222 COVID-19 vaccine. Both conserved end residues are part of each CDR3. A D gene is named only where the DNA matches it firmly. Size is omitted from some rows. Given values are once, few, many or a class for expanded clones.

d_call j_call v_call clone_size cdr3_aa cdr3_nt
. TRBJ2-1 TRBV12-3/TRBV12-4 . CASSLGLWDEQFF TGTGCCAGCAGTTTAGGCCTTTGGGATGAGCAGTTCTTC
. TRBJ1-2 TRBV29-1 few CSVEGGVRVRGYTF TGCAGCGTTGAAGGTGGGGTTAGGGTACGGGGCTACACCTTC
. TRBJ2-5 TRBV20-1 few CSASDQTQYF TGCAGTGCTAGTGACCAGACCCAGTACTTC
. TRBJ2-7 TRBV9 . CASSVVPAADEQYF TGTGCCAGCAGCGTCGTACCAGCTGCTGACGAGCAGTACTTC
. TRBJ2-5 TRBV6-5 few CASADQGRETQYF TGTGCCAGCGCCGATCAGGGACGGGAGACCCAGTACTTC
TRBD1 TRBJ2-7 TRBV29-1 . CSVSTGGLEQYF TGCAGCGTTTCGACAGGGGGCCTCGAGCAGTACTTC
. TRBJ2-2 TRBV7-9 . CASSLAEIGPNTGELFF TGTGCCAGCAGCTTAGCGGAAATCGGCCCGAACACCGGGGAGCTGTTTTTT
TRBD1 TRBJ1-6 TRBV2 . CASKGQGDSPLHF TGTGCCAGCAAGGGACAGGGAGATTCACCCCTCCACTTT
. TRBJ2-5 TRBV3-1/TRBV3-2 once CASSHGSETQYF TGTGCCAGCAGCCACGGGAGTGAGACCCAGTACTTC
. TRBJ2-7 TRBV3-1/TRBV3-2 . CASSHNQVSYEQYF TGTGCCAGCAGCCATAATCAGGTCTCCTACGAGCAGTACTTC
. TRBJ2-3 TRBV30 once CAWSVYVVAVSDTQYF TGTGCCTGGAGTGTATATGTGGTCGCGGTCTCAGATACGCAGTATTTT